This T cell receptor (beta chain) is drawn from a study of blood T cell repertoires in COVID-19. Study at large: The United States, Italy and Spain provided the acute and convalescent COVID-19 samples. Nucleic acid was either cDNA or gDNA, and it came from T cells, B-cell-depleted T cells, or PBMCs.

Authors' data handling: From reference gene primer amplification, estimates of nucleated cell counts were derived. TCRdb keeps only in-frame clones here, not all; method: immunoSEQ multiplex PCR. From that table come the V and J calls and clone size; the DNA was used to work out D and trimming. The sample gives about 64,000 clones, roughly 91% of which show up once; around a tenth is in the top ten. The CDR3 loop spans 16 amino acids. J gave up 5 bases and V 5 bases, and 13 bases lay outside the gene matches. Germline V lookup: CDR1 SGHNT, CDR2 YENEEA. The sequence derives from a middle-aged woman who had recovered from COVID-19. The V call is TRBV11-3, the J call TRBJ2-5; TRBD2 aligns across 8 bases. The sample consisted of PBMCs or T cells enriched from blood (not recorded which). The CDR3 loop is CASSPRTSTFSETQYF. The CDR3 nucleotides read TGTGCCAGCAGCCCCAGGACTAGCACGTTTTCCGAGACCCAGTACTTC.